This TCR beta chain was sequenced in a study of lymphopenia after photon versus proton radiotherapy. Study-wide results and caveats: Proton therapy kept repertoires fairly stable, unlike photons, which gained effector/memory cells. A bigger post-nadir fall in TCR diversity correlated inversely with survival time in deceased patients. Authors raise, but do not show, better survival with proton therapy. Oligoclonal CD8+ Temra expansion after nadir drove photon patients' diversity drop.

CDR3 length equals 14 residues. V was pared by 3 bases and J by 8 bases, with 9 bases of the junction left unmatched. CDR1 and CDR2 (germline): MNHEY, SMNVEV (reference sequence). Using immunoSEQ multiplex PCR, the repertoire was profiled, and TCRdb retains in-frame clones only, with some absent. The repertoire holds over 40,000 clones, with approximately 92% as singletons. On this clone: As yet, its antigen is unknown.

The sequenced sample was peripheral blood, obtained from a patient treated with photon-based radiotherapy. This rearrangement joins TRBV27 to TRBJ1-1; 7 nucleotides agree with TRBD1. This clonotype originated in a woman aged 40 to 50 with cholangiocarcinoma. CDR3 in amino acids: CASSFSRGGSEAFF. CDR3 nucleotide sequence: TGTGCCAGCAGTTTTTCCAGGGGGGGATCAGAAGCTTTCTTT.